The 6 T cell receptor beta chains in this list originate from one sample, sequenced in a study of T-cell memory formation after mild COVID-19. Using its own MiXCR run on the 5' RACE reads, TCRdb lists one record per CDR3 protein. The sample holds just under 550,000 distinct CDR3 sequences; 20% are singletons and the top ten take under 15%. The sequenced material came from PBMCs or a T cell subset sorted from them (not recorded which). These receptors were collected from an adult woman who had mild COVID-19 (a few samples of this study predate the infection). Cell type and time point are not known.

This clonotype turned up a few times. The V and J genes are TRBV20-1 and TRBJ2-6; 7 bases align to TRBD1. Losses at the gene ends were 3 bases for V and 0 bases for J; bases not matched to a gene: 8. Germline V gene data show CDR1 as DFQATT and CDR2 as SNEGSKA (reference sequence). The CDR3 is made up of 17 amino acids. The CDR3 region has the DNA TGCAGTGCTAGGCAGACAGGGAGAATCTCTGGGGCCAACGTCCTGACTTTC. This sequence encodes CSARQTGRISGANVLTF.

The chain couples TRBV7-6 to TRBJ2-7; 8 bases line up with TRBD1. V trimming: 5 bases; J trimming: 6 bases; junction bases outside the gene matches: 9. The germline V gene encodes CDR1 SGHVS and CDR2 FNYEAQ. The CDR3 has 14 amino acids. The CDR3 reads CASSQGTGSSEQYF. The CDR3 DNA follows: TGTGCCAGCAGCCAAGGGACAGGAAGTTCCGAGCAGTACTTC.

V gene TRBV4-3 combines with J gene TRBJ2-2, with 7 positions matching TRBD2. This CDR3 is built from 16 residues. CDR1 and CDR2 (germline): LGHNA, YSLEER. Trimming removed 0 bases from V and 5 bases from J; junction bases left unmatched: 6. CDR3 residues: CASSQDLAGVTGELFF. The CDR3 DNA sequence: TGCGCCAGCAGCCAAGACTTGGCGGGAGTTACCGGGGAGCTGTTTTTT.

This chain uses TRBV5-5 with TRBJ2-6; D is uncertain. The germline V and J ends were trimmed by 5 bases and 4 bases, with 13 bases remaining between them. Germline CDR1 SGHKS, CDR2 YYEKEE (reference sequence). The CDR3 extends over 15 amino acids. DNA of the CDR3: TGTGCCAGCAGTCTTATACAGTCAGGGGCCAACGTCCTGACTTTC. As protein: CASSLIQSGANVLTF.

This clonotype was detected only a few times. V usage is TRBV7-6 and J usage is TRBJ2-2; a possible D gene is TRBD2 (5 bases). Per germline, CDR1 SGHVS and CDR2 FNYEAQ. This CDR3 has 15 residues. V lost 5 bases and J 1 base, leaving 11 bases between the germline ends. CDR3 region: CASSGHGLNTGELFF. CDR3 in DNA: TGTGCCAGCAGCGGGCACGGACTGAACACCGGGGAGCTGTTTTTT.

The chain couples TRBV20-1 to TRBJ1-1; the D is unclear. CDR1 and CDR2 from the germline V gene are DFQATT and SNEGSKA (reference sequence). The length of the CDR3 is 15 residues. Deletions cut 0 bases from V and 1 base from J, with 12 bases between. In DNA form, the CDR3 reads TGCAGTGCTAGAGAGAAGTGGCAGACGAACACTGAAGCTTTCTTT. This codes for CSAREKWQTNTEAFF.